Given below is one T cell receptor (beta chain) in context. Its antigen is currently unknown. Sorted cells reached over 95% purity in every population. Since all of the isolated RNA was reverse transcribed, expressed TCRB transcripts were what got sequenced. Profiled with immunoSEQ multiplex PCR; TCRdb holds only in-frame clones, not every one. The profile shows about 160,000 clones, 6.5% to 9.5% of them singletons. The sample belongs to a study of beta chain features in type 1 diabetes. Study-wide background: The examined sorted cells totaled under 120 million across samples. Study-level findings and limits: VDJ junctions from patients with type 1 diabetes contained fewer insertions and more deletions. Since sequencing was performed on cDNA, cells with high TCR expression could be over-represented. Moderate but significant shortening of TCRB CDR3s was recorded in all four CD4+ subsets from Type 1 diabetes patients.

V lost 0 bases, J lost 6 bases, and 4 bases stayed unmatched. This CDR3 is 14 amino acids long. Germline CDR1 and CDR2: SEHNR and FQNEAQ (reference sequence). Sequencing used central memory CD4+ T cells from blood. The clonotype originates from a middle-aged woman with type 1 diabetes. The chain uses TRBV7-9 and TRBJ1-1; 7 bases match TRBD1. The CDR3 sequence is CASSLAVGQAEAFF. CDR3 DNA: TGTGCCAGCAGCTTAGCTGTAGGACAGGCTGAAGCTTTCTTT.